Below are 7 T cell receptor beta chains sequenced from a single sample in a study of lymphopenia after photon versus proton radiotherapy. Measured with immunoSEQ multiplex PCR; TCRdb has only the in-frame clones, and not every one. The sample consists of about 160,000 clones, more than 85% of them appearing once. This material consisted of peripheral blood, taken from a patient treated with photon-based radiotherapy. Source of these receptors: a man aged 45-60 years with gastric cancer.

This clone was observed a few times. The chain carries TRBV7-9 and TRBJ1-1, with 8 bases that match TRBD1. Germline trimming cut 5 bases from V and 2 bases from J; bases unmatched to any gene: 4. CDR1 and CDR2 (germline): SEHNR, FQNEAQ (reference sequence). The CDR3 is 14 residues long. DNA for the CDR3: TGTGCCAGCAGCCGACAGGGGTCAAACACTGAAGCTTTCTTT. It encodes CASSRQGSNTEAFF.

The rearrangement links TRBV19 to TRBJ2-2; 11 bases line up with TRBD2. Germline assignment: CDR1 LNHDA and CDR2 SQIVND (reference sequence). This CDR3 region has 21 residues. V gave up 5 bases and J gave up 3 bases; unmatched junction bases: 20. Here the CDR3 DNA reads TGTGCCAGTAGTCCCCCGGGACTAGCGGCCGCTACTGATCGGGACACCGGGGAGCTGTTTTTT. Translated, it gives CASSPPGLAAATDRDTGELFF.

This clone was detected once. This chain connects TRBV9 to TRBJ2-1; D possibly corresponds to TRBD2 (6 bases). Per germline, CDR1 SGDLS and CDR2 YYNGEE. Trimming shortened V by 3 bases and J by 0 bases, and 16 bases separated the two germline ends. The CDR3 is 17 amino acids. CDR3: CASSGRLVHASYNEQFF. CDR3 bases: TGTGCCAGCAGCGGCCGACTAGTTCACGCCTCCTACAATGAGCAGTTCTTC.

The V gene is TRBV6-1, the J gene TRBJ1-2, with D unclear. V was cut by 6 bases and J by 7 bases, with 12 bases left in between. Germline values: CDR1 MNHNS, CDR2 SASEGT. This CDR3 is 12 amino acids long. In DNA, the CDR3 is TGTGCCAGCAGGGTAGATGTTTCTGGCTACACCTTC. Protein: CASRVDVSGYTF.

The V gene is TRBV5-6, the J gene TRBJ1-2, with D possibly TRBD1 on 6 matching bases. V gave up 0 bases and J gave up 4 bases, with 13 bases separating them. Germline loops: CDR1 SGHDT, CDR2 YYEEEE. The CDR3 consists of 15 residues. In DNA, the CDR3 is TGTGCCAGCAGCTTGGCTACAGGGAGCGGCTATGGCTACACCTTC. Translation: CASSLATGSGYGYTF.

V and J are TRBV28 and TRBJ1-1; possibly TRBD1 for D (5 bases). Looked up from germline, CDR1 is MDHEN and CDR2 is SYDVKM. CDR3 length: 14 residues. The ends were cut back, 2 bases at V and 0 bases at J, with 7 bases in the middle. The CDR3 here is CASSLGTMNTEAFF. The CDR3 DNA follows: TGTGCCAGCAGTTTAGGGACCATGAACACTGAAGCTTTCTTT.

The chain employs TRBV28 and TRBJ1-3; 7 positions match TRBD1. V gave up 3 bases and J gave up 6 bases; unmatched junction bases: 11. In germline, CDR1 is MDHEN, CDR2 SYDVKM. The CDR3 covers 16 residues. This chain's CDR3 is CASSFLSDRDKNTIYF. CDR3 DNA sequence: TGTGCCAGCAGTTTCCTCTCCGACAGGGATAAAAACACCATATATTTT.